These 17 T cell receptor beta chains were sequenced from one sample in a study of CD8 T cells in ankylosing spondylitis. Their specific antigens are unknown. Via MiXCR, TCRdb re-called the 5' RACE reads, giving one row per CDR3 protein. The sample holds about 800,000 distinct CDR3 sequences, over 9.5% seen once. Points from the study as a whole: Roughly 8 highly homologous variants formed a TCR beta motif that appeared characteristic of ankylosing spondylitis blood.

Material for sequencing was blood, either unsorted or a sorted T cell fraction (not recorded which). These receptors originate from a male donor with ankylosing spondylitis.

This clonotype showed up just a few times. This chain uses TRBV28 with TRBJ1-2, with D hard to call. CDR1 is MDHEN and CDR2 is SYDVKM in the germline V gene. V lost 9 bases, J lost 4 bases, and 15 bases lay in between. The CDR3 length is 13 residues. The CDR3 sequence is CASGPPGIYGYTF. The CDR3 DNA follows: TGTGCCAGTGGGCCTCCAGGAATCTATGGCTACACCTTC.

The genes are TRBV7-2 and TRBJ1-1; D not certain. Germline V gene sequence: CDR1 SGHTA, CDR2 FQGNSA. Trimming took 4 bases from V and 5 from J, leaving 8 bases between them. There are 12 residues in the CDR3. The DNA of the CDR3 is TGTGCCAGCAGCTCGCATACGACTGAAGCTTTCTTT. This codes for CASSSHTTEAFF. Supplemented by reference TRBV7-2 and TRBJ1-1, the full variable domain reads GAGVSQSPSNKVTEKGKDVELRCDPISGHTALYWYRQSLGQGLEFLIYFQGNSAPDKSGLPSDRFSAERTGGSVSTLTIQRTQQEDSAVYLCASSSHTTEAFFGQGTRLTVV.

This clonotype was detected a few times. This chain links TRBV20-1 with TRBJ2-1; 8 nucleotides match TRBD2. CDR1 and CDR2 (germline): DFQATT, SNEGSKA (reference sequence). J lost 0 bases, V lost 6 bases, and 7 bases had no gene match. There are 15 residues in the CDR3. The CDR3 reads CSASSGRSSYNEQFF. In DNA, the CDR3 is TGCAGTGCGTCTAGCGGGCGGAGCTCCTACAATGAGCAGTTCTTC.

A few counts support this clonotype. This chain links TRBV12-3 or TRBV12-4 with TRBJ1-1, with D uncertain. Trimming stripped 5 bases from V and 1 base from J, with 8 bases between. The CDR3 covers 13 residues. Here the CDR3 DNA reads TGTGCCAGCAGTCGGAGCCCGAACACTGAAGCTTTCTTT. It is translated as CASSRSPNTEAFF.

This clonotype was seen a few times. The CDR3 sequence: CASSVVAGRNTGELFF. CDR3 sequence (DNA): TGTGCCAGCAGCGTAGTAGCGGGGCGGAACACCGGGGAGCTGTTTTTT. V gene TRBV9 combines with J gene TRBJ2-2; TRBD2 agrees at 8 bases. This CDR3 has 16 residues. Looked up from germline, CDR1 is SGDLS and CDR2 is YYNGEE. The junction had 2 bases not matched to a gene; V was cut back by 0 bases and J by 1 base.

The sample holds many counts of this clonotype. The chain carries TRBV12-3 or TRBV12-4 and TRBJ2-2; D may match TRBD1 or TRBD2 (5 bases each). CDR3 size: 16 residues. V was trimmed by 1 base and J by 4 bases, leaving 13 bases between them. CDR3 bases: TGTGCCAGCAGTTTAGAGAGGGGAAGAGGCACCGGGGAGCTGTTTTTT. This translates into CASSLERGRGTGELFF.

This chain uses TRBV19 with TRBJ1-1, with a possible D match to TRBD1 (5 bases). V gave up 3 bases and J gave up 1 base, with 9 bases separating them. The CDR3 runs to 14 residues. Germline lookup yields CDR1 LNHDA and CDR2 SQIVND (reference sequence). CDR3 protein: CASSMRGTNTEAFF. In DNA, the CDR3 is TGTGCCAGTAGTATGAGGGGTACGAACACTGAAGCTTTCTTT.

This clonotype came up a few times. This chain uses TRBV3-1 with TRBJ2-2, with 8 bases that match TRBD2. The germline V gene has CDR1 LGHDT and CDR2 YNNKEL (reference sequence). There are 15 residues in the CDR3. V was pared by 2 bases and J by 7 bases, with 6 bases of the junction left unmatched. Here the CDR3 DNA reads TGTGCCAGCAGCCAAACACTAGCGGCATTCGGGGAGCTGTTTTTT. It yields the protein CASSQTLAAFGELFF.

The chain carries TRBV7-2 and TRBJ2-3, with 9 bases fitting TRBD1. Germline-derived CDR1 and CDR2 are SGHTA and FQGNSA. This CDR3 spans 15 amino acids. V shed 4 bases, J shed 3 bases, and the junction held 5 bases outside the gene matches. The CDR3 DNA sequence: TGTGCCAGCAGCTCAAGGACAGGGGCAACAGATACGCAGTATTTT. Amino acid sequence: CASSSRTGATDTQYF.

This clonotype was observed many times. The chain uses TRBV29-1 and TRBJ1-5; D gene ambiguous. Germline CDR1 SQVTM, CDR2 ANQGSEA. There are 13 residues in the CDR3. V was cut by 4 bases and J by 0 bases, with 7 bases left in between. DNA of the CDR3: TGCAGCGTTGCTCAGGATAGCAATCAGCCCCAGCATTTT. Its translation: CSVAQDSNQPQHF.

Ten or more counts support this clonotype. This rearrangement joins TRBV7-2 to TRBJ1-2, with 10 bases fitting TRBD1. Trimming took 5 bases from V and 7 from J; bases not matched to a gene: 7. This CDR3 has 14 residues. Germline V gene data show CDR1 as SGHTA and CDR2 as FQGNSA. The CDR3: CASSPRQGASGYTF. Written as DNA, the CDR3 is TGTGCCAGCAGCCCCAGACAGGGGGCGTCTGGCTACACCTTC. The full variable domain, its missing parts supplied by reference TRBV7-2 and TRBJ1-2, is GAGVSQSPSNKVTEKGKDVELRCDPISGHTALYWYRQSLGQGLEFLIYFQGNSAPDKSGLPSDRFSAERTGGSVSTLTIQRTQQEDSAVYLCASSPRQGASGYTFGSGTRLTVV.

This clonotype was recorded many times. The CDR3, as DNA: TGTGCCAGCTCTAGGGCAGGGTTTTCCTCCGGGGAGCTGTTTTTT. This gives the protein CASSRAGFSSGELFF. This chain links TRBV11-2 with TRBJ2-2, with D possibly being TRBD1 (5 bases). V was pared by 8 bases and J by 6 bases, with 19 bases between. CDR1 SGHAT and CDR2 FQNNGV come from the germline V gene. The CDR3 spans 15 residues.

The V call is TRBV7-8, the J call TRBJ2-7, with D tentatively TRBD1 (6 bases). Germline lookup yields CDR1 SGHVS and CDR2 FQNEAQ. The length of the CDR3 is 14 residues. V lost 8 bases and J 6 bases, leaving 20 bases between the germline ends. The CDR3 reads CASVKGGSVSEQYF. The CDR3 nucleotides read TGTGCCAGCGTGAAAGGGGGTTCTGTCTCCGAGCAGTACTTC.

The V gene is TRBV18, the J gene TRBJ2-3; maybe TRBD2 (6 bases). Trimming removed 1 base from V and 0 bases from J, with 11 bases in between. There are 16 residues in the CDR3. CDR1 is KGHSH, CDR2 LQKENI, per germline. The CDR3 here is CASSPRVGTSTDTQYF. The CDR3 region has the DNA TGTGCCAGCTCACCACGCGTGGGGACTAGCACAGATACGCAGTATTTT.

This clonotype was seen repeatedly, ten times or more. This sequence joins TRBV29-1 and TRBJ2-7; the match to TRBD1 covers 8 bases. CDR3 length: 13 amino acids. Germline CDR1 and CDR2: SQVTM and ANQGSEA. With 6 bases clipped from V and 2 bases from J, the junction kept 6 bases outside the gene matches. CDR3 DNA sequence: TGCAGCGTGGGGACAGGATGGGCCTACGAGCAGTACTTC. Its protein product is CSVGTGWAYEQYF.

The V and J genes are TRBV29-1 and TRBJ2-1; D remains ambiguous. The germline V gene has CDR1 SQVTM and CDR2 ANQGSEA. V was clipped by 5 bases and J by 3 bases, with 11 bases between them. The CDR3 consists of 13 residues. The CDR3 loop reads CSVLVTFYNEQFF. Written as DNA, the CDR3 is TGCAGCGTTCTAGTAACCTTCTACAATGAGCAGTTCTTC.

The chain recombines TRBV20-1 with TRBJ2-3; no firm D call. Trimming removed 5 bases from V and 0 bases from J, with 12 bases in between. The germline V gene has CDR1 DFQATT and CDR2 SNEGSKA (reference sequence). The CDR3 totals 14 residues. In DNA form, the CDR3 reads TGCAGTGCTGCCGGCGTCCCTAGCACAGATACGCAGTATTTT. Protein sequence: CSAAGVPSTDTQYF.